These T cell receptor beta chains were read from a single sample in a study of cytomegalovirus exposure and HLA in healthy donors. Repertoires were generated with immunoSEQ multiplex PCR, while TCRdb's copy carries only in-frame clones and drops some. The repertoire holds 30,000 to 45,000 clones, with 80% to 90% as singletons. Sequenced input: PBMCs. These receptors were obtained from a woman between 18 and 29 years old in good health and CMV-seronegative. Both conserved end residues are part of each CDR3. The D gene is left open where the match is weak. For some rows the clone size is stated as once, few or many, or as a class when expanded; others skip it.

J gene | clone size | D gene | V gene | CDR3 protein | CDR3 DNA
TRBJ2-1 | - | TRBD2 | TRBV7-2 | CASSLGDGGIYNEQFF | TGTGCCAGCAGCTTAGGTGACGGGGGGATCTACAATGAGCAGTTCTTC
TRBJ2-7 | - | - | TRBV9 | CASSVGSAVNYEQYF | TGTGCCAGCAGCGTAGGTTCAGCGGTGAACTACGAGCAGTACTTC
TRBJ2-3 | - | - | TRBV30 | CAFRDARGSDTQYF | TGTGCCTTTCGGGACGCCAGGGGATCAGATACGCAGTATTTT
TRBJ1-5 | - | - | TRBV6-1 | CASSQDTSGPQHF | TGTGCCAGCAGTCAGGACACCTCTGGGCCCCAGCATTTT
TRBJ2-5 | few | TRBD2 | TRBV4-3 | CASSQGRRLAGQETQYF | TGCGCCAGCAGCCAAGGCCGAAGACTAGCGGGGCAAGAGACCCAGTACTTC
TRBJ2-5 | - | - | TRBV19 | CATSIGTQVQETQYF | TGTGCCACCTCGATCGGGACACAAGTTCAAGAGACCCAGTACTTC
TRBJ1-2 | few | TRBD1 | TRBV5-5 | CASSLTGGFGGYTF | TGTGCCAGCAGCTTGACAGGGGGCTTCGGTGGCTACACCTTC
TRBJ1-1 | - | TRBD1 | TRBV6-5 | CASSLGTGDTEAFF | TGTGCCAGCAGTCTTGGGACAGGGGACACTGAAGCTTTCTTT
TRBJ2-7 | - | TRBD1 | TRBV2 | CASSVDRAYEQYF | TGTGCCAGCAGTGTGGACAGGGCCTACGAGCAGTACTTC
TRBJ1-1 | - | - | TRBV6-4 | CASSDSAGGNTEAFF | TGTGCCAGCAGTGACTCGGCCGGAGGGAACACTGAAGCTTTCTTT
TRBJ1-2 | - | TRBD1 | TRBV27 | CASRRIRQGVYNYGYTF | TGTGCCAGCAGACGAATTCGACAGGGGGTATATAACTATGGCTACACCTTC
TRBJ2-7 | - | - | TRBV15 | CATSSTGLSEQYF | TGTGCCACCAGCAGCACAGGGTTGAGCGAGCAGTACTTC
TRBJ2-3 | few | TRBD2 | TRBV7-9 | CASSYRTSGGGDTQYF | TGTGCCAGCAGCTACAGGACTAGCGGGGGGGGTGATACGCAGTATTTT
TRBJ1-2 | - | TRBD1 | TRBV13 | CASSIQGQGAAGYTF | TGTGCCAGCAGCATCCAGGGACAGGGGGCTGCTGGCTACACCTTC
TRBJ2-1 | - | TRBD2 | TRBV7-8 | CASSLIGEGPYNEQFF | TGTGCCAGCAGCTTAATCGGGGAGGGCCCTTACAATGAGCAGTTCTTC
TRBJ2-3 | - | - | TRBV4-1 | CASSRLAEGTDTQYF | TGCGCCAGCAGCCGCCTAGCTGAAGGCACAGATACGCAGTATTTT
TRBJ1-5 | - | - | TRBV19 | CASNRGDQPQHF | TGTGCCAGTAACCGGGGGGACCAGCCCCAGCATTTT
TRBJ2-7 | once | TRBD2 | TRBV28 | CASSLGDYERYF | TGTGCCAGCAGTTTAGGGGACTACGAGCGGTACTTC
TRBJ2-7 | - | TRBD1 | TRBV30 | CAWKKGQEDRAYYEQYF | TGTGCCTGGAAGAAAGGTCAGGAAGACAGGGCCTACTACGAGCAGTACTTC
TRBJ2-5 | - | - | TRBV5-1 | CASSLAFETQYF | TGCGCCAGCAGCTTGGCCTTTGAGACCCAGTACTTC
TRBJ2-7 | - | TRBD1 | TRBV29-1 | CSVELVQGAILF | TGCAGCGTTGAATTGGTCCAGGGGGCGATCCTCTTC
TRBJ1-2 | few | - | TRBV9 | CASSVEVIGTSPLVYAF | TGTGCCAGCAGCGTAGAAGTGATTGGGACATCCCCCTTGGTATACGCCTTC
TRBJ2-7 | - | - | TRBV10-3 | CAIGGDMYEQYF | TGTGCCATCGGGGGGGACATGTACGAGCAGTACTTC
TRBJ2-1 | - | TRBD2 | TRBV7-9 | CSSSSRTSGKLRTKQFF | TGTTCCAGCAGCTCCCGGACTAGCGGGAAGTTGAGGACAAAGCAGTTCTTC
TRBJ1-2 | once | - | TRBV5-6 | CASSFAGNDNYGYTF | TGTGCCAGCAGCTTTGCAGGGAATGATAACTATGGCTACACCTTC
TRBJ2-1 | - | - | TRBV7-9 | CASSPRTGGVYNEQFF | TGTGCCAGCAGCCCGCGGACAGGAGGGGTCTACAATGAGCAGTTCTTC
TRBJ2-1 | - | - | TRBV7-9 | CASSSLAYNEQFF | TGTGCCAGCAGCTCCCTAGCCTACAATGAGCAGTTCTTC
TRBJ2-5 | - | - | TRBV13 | CASSLRWQPTRETQYF | TGTGCCAGCAGCTTACGGTGGCAGCCCACGAGGGAGACCCAGTACTTC
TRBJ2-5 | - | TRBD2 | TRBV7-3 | CASSLAGVGGKETQYF | TGTGCCAGCAGCCTAGCGGGAGTAGGCGGCAAGGAGACCCAGTACTTC
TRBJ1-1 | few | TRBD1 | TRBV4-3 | CASSPGGQEAFF | TGCGCCAGCAGCCCCGGGGGACAGGAAGCTTTCTTT
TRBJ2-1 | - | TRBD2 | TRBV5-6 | CASSFLLAGGNEQFF | TGTGCCAGCAGCTTTTTACTAGCGGGAGGCAATGAGCAGTTCTTC
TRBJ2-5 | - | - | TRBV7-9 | CASSLPNSRGFETQYF | TGTGCCAGCAGCTTACCAAACAGTCGGGGGTTCGAGACCCAGTACTTC
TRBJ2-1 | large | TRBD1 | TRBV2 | CASSSPGQENNEQFF | TGTGCCAGCAGTTCACCGGGACAGGAGAACAATGAGCAGTTCTTC
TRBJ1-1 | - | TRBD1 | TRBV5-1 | CASSVPTGENTEAFF | TGCGCCAGCAGCGTGCCCACAGGGGAGAACACTGAAGCTTTCTTT
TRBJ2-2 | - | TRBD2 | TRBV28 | CASSPGTSTSGELFF | TGTGCCAGCAGTCCCGGGACTAGTACTTCCGGGGAGCTGTTTTTT
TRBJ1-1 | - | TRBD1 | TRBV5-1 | CASSLAVTGGIYTEAFF | TGCGCCAGCAGCTTGGCTGTAACAGGGGGCATATACACTGAAGCTTTCTTT
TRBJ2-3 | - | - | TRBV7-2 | CASSSRGTTDTQYF | TGTGCCAGCAGCTCCCGGGGTACCACAGATACGCAGTATTTT
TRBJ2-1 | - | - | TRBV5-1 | CASSFGGYPDTTNEQFF | TGCGCCAGCAGCTTCGGAGGGTATCCCGACACCACCAATGAGCAGTTCTTC
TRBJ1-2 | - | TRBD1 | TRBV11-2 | CASSFPGQGAPDYGYTF | TGTGCCAGCAGCTTCCCGGGACAGGGGGCGCCGGACTATGGCTACACCTTC
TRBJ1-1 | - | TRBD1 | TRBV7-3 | CASSPGQVTREAFF | TGTGCCAGCAGCCCGGGACAGGTAACACGTGAAGCTTTCTTT
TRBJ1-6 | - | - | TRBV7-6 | CASSLVSGDNSPLHF | TGTGCCAGCAGCTTAGTTTCAGGGGACAATTCACCCCTCCACTTT
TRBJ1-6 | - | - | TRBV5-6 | CASTLKGALGPHSPLHF | TGTGCCAGCACCCTGAAAGGGGCCCTAGGCCCCCATTCACCCCTCCACTTT
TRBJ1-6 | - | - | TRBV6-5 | CASSYSDRLDSPLHF | TGTGCCAGCAGTTACTCTGACAGGTTAGATTCACCCCTCCACTTT
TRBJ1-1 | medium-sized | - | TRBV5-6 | CASSIGQQNTEAFF | TGTGCCAGCAGCATAGGACAGCAGAACACTGAAGCTTTCTTT
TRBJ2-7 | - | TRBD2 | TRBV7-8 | CASSLASGLAIHEQYF | TGTGCCAGCAGCTTGGCCTCGGGACTAGCGATCCACGAGCAGTACTTC